This T cell receptor beta chain was captured in a study of quantifying T cell responses using KT2 cells. As for the study in general: Reverse transcription used primers in the TCR alpha and beta constant regions.

Fixed numbers of PBMC received varying amounts of KT2 cells. Each cDNA got a UMI-containing oligo ligated at its 3' end. First-round PCR used 3 to 4 cycles and beta primers RC1.1 and RC1.2 covering TRBC1 and TRBC2. TCRdb re-called the UMI-ligation and nested PCR reads with MiXCR, one entry per CDR3 protein. The sample holds roughly 51,000 distinct CDR3 sequences, roughly an eighth seen once. CDR1 is DFQATT, CDR2 SNEGSKA, per germline (reference sequence). Trimming shortened V by 1 base and J by 0 bases, and 13 bases separated the two germline ends. The CDR3 is 15 amino acids. The source is a human donor. Sequenced sample: PBMCs spiked with cells of the T cell clone KT2. V and J are TRBV20-1 and TRBJ2-7; the D gene is possibly TRBD1 (6 bases). CDR3 loop: CSARAGGQSSYEQYF. The CDR3 region has the DNA TGCAGTGCTAGAGCCGGAGGACAGAGCTCCTACGAGCAGTACTTC.